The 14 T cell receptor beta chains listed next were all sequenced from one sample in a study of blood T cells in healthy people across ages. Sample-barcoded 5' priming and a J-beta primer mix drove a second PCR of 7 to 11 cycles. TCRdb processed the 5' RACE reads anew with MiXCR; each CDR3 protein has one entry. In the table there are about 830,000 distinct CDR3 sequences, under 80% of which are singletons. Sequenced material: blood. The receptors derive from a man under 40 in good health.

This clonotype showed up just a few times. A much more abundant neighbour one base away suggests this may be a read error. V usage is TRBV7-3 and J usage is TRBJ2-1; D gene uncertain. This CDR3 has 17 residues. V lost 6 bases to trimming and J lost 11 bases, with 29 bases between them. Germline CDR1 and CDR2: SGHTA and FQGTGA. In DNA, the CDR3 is TGTGCCAGCAGGTCCGAATTGTGTCGAGCAGACCCTAAAAAGCAGTTCTTC. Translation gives CASRSELCRADPKKQFF.

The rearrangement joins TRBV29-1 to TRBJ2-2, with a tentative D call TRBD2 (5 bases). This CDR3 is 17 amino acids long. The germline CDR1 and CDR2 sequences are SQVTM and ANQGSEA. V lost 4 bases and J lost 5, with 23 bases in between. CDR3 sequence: CSVGRSLGPPGTGELFF. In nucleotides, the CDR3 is TGCAGCGTTGGTCGGAGTTTAGGGCCCCCGGGGACCGGGGAGCTGTTTTTT.

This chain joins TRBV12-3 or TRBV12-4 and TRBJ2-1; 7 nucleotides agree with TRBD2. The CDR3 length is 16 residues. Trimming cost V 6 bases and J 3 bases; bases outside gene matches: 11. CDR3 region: CASRGGLQRLYNEQFF. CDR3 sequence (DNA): TGTGCCAGCAGGGGGGGGTTACAAAGGCTCTACAATGAGCAGTTCTTC.

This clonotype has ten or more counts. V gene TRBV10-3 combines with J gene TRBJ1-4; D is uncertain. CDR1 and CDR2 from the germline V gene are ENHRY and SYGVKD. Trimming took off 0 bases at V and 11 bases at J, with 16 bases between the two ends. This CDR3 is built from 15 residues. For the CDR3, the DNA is TGTGCCATCAGTGAGTCGGCCAGCCTAATGAGGAAACTGTTTTTT. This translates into CAISESASLMRKLFF.

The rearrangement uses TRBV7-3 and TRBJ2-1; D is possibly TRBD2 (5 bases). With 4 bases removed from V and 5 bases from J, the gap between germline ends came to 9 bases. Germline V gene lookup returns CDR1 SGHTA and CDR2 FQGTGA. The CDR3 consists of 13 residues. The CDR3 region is CASSSGLDNEQFF. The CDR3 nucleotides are TGTGCCAGCAGCTCCGGACTGGACAATGAGCAGTTCTTC.

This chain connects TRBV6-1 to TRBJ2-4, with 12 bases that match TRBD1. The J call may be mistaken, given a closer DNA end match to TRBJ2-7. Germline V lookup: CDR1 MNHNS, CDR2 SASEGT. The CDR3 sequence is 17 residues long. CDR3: CASRLSPGQGAQNEQYF. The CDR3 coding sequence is TGTGCCAGCAGGCTATCTCCGGGACAGGGGGCTCAGAACGAGCAGTACTTC.

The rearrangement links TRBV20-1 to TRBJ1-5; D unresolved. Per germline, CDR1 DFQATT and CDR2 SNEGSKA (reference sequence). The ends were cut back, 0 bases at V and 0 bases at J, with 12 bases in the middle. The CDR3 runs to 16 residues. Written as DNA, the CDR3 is TGCAGTGCTAGAGATTTTGCAGGCAATAGCAATCAGCCCCAGCATTTT. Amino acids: CSARDFAGNSNQPQHF.

CDR3 region: CASSLRLAGDQETQYF. DNA for the CDR3: TGTGCCAGCAGCCTCCGACTAGCGGGGGACCAAGAGACCCAGTACTTC. The gene calls are TRBV4-2 and TRBJ2-5, with 12 bases that match TRBD2. This CDR3 is 16 amino acids long. Per germline, CDR1 LGHNA and CDR2 YNFKEQ. Trimming cost V 4 bases and J 0 bases; bases outside gene matches: 3.

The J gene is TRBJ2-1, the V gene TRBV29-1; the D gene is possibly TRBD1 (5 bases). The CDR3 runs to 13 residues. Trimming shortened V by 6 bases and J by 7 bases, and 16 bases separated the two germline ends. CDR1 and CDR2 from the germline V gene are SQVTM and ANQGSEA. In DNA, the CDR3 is TGCAGCGTCCCGCCTCAGGGAATGAATGAGCAGTTCTTC. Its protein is CSVPPQGMNEQFF.

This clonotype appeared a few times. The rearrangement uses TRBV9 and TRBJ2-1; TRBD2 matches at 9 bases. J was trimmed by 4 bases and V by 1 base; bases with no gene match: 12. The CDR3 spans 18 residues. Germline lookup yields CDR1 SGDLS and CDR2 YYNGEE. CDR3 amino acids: CASSVSGWAGGPYNEQFF. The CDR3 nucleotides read TGTGCCAGCAGCGTATCCGGTTGGGCGGGGGGGCCTTACAATGAGCAGTTCTTC.

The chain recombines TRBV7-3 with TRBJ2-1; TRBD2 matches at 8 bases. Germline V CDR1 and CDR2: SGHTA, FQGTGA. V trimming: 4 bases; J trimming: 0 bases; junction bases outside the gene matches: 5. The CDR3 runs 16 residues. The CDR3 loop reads CASSSRGGSSYNEQFF. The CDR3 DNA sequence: TGTGCCAGCAGCTCTCGCGGGGGGAGCTCCTACAATGAGCAGTTCTTC.

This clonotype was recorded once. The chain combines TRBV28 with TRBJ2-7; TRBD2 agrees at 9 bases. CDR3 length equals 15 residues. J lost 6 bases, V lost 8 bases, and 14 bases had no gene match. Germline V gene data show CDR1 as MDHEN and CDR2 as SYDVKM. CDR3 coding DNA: TGTGCCAGCTCCGCCGTCTTAGCGGGGGAAACCGAGCAGTACTTC. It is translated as CASSAVLAGETEQYF.

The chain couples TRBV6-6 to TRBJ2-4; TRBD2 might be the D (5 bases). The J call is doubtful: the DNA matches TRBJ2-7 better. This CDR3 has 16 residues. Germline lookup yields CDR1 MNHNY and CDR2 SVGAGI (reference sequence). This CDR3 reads CASDRGLPKTSYEQYF. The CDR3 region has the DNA TGTGCCAGTGACCGTGGACTGCCTAAAACTTCCTACGAGCAGTACTTC.

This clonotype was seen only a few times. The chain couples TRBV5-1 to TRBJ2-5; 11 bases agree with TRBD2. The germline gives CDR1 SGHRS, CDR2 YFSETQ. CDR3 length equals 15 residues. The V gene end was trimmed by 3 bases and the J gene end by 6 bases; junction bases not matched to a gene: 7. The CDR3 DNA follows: TGCGCCAGCAGCTCAAAACTAGCGGGGGAACAGACCCAGTACTTC. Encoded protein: CASSSKLAGEQTQYF.